Here is one T cell receptor beta chain with its context. No antigen is known for it. No much larger clonotype is one base removed from it; base qualities were not supplied. This sample was taken from a study of blood T cell repertoires in COVID-19 (dated by TCRdb to 2019 to 2021). Some background on the complete study: Samples from collaborators originated in the United States, Italy and Spain and spanned both the acute and convalescent phases of COVID-19. The material from the prospective study consisted of cDNA or gDNA derived from T cells, B-cell-depleted T cells, or PBMCs. Deeply sampled blood TCRbeta repertoires from subjects exposed to, actively infected with, or recovered from COVID-19 were included in the dataset. A freely available public database, intended as a resource for researchers studying the immune response to SARS-CoV-2, is where the repertoires were released. Samples came from the ongoing ImmuneRACE study (first 160 participants) plus 1,254 subjects from 6 global collaborators. Sample metadata almost always included a de-identified subject ID, COVID-19 status, age in years and sex. HLA class I and class II types, where available, came from metadata supplied by the sample provider rather than from assay-based typing.

One collaborating source in Seattle enrolled patients while the patients were actively infected and followed the patients over time throughout the course of disease. Whole blood was collected in K2EDTA tubes by collaborating institutions according to the institutions' own protocols. For TCRbeta analysis, collaborators shipped samples in one of three forms: frozen whole blood, isolated PBMCs, or DNA extracted from either of those sample types. TCRbeta CDR3 regions were amplified from genomic DNA using the immunoSEQ Assay, a bias-controlled multiplex PCR. Processing in the source paper ran as follows. Nucleated cell counts per sample were estimated from amplification of reference gene primers within the assay. To quantify the absolute abundance of each unique TCRbeta CDR3 rearrangement, sequence reads were collapsed and filtered. Productive Simpson clonality was computed per sample as the square root of Simpson's diversity index over productive rearrangements. TCRdb stores this immuneACCESS table with in-frame sequences only. Part of the clones is absent; in the studies checked, under half of the shortfall reflects unresolved V genes, and no reason is known for the rest. V and J calls and clone size are copied from that table; D and trimming were computed from the DNA. The sample yields roughly 120,000 clones; under 95% were counted once. 3.5% to 5% of the sample lies in the top ten.

Broader findings and caveats from the paper: Clinical and demographic metadata were provided uncurated, with the amount varying by source and participant.

V and J are trimmed by 5 bases and 5 bases, and the gene matches miss 10 bases of the junction. CDR1 and CDR2, looked up from the germline V gene (reference sequence), are LGHDT and YNNKEL. Reading from cysteine to phenylalanine, the CDR3 counts 16 amino acids. Of the read, only the CDR3 DNA is kept; its 48 bases are in frame from base 1. Material for sequencing was peripheral blood. The rearranged chain carries TRBV3-1 (or the pseudogene TRBV3-2) and TRBJ2-7; 12 central nucleotides agree with TRBD1. The sequence was obtained from a man aged 55 to 70 with COVID-19, enrolled during active disease. The base sequence is TGTGCCAGCAGCATAAGGCGGGACAGGGGGCTCAACGAGCAGTACTTC. It translates as CASSIRRDRGLNEQYF.